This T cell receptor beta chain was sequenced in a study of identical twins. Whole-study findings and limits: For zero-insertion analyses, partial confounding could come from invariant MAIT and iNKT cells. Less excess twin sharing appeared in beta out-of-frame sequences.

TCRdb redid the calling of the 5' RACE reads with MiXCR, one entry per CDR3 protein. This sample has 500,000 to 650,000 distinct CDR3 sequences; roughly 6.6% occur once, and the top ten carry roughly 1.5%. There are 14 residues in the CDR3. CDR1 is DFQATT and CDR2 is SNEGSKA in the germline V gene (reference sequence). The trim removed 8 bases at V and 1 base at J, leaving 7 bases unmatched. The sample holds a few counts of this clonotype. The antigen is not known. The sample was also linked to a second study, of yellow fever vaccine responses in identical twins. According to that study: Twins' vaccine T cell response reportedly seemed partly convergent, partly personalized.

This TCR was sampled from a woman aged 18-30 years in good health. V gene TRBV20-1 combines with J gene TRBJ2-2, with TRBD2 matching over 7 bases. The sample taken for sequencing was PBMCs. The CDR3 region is CSTPAGRNTGELFF. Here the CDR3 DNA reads TGCAGTACTCCAGCGGGACGGAACACCGGGGAGCTGTTTTTT.